The clone carrying this TCR beta chain was counted ten times or more. Its matching antigen is unknown. The CDR3 is made up of 16 amino acids. Trimming took 0 bases from V and 0 from J, leaving 8 bases between them. Germline lookup yields CDR1 LNHNV and CDR2 YYDKDF (reference sequence). This sample is part of a study of response to subunit inactivated influenza vaccine. General study results and limits: It was suggested by the authors that few new T cells are recruited by each seasonal influenza vaccination.

From the RT-PCR reads, TCRdb called clonotypes with MiXCR, one entry per CDR3 protein. In the table there are more than 550,000 distinct CDR3 sequences, 12% of which are singletons. The sequencing here drew on PBMCs from blood, taken on the day of vaccination. The V and J genes are TRBV15 and TRBJ1-4; unclear D gene. This TCR derives from a man aged 50-59 years who received an inactivated influenza vaccine. The CDR3 coding sequence is TGTGCCACCAGCAGAGATCACCACTCAACTAATGAAAAACTGTTTTTT. Protein: CATSRDHHSTNEKLFF.